The TCR beta chain under discussion was sequenced for a study of shared clonotypes between healthy human individuals. Across the whole study: Each donor's CD8 memory used one plate, CD8 naive two, each CD4 subset three.

On this clone: The antigen remains unidentified.

Assay used: immunoSEQ multiplex PCR; TCRdb lists only in-frame clones, some missing. The table shows approximately 2.5 million clones, with about 92% occurring only once. General study findings and limits: It was observed that 5% to 6% of naive CD4 clonotypes were shared across a handful of donors. Generally, naive subsets came out with larger estimated richness than memory subsets.

The sequence came from a young man in good health. The sequenced sample consisted of naive CD4+ T cells sorted from blood. The subset here: CD45RA+ positively selected.

CDR3 sequence (DNA): TGTGCCAGTAGTAGCCGGACTAGCGGGACCGCGGGTGAGCAGTACTTC. Translating it yields CASSSRTSGTAGEQYF. V usage is TRBV19 and J usage is TRBJ2-7; TRBD2 matches at 12 bases. Germline assignment: CDR1 LNHDA and CDR2 SQIVND (reference sequence). The J segment lost 7 bases and the V segment lost 4 bases, leaving 11 bases of the junction unmatched. CDR3 size: 16 residues.